Presented here are 26 T cell receptor beta chains from one specimen sequenced in a study of metastatic and nonmetastatic thyroid tumors. TCRdb re-clonotyped the PCR reads via MiXCR. The table lists tens of thousands of clones, around a third of them singletons. Not a single patient had been given any form of treatment at any point before undergoing thyroid surgery. Material for sequencing was tumor tissue. Receptor source: a female donor with papillary thyroid cancer or a benign thyroid nodule (not recorded which). Some clones in this sample may be carry-over from other donors' samples.

Note on this clone: A much bigger clone sits one base away, suggesting this may be a read error. Other DNA sequences of this sample code for an identical CDR3. The rearrangement links TRBV20-1 to TRBJ1-5, with D possibly matching TRBD1 (6 bases). The germline CDR1 and CDR2 sequences are DFQATT and SNEGSKA (reference sequence). Trimming removed 0 bases from V and 4 bases from J, with 16 bases in between. The CDR3 length is 16 residues. In DNA, the CDR3 is TGCAGTGCTAGAGACCTAAGGGAAGGACAGAATCAGCCCCAGCATTTT. It translates to CSARDLREGQNQPQHF.

This clone was found a few times. The chain couples TRBV6-1 to TRBJ2-6; D unclear. Germline V gene lookup returns CDR1 MNHNS and CDR2 SASEGT. V lost 5 bases and J lost 2, with 4 bases in between. The CDR3 length is 13 residues. The CDR3 DNA follows: TGTGCCAGCAGTTGGACTGGGGCCAACGTCCTGACTTTC. Its protein is CASSWTGANVLTF.

This clone was seen a handful of times. The chain has TRBV6-1 and TRBJ2-7; 7 bases align to TRBD2. Germline CDR1 MNHNS, CDR2 SASEGT. CDR3 length: 14 amino acids. J gave up 3 bases and V 4 bases, and 6 bases lay outside the gene matches. CDR3 residues: CASSGLGLNYEQYF. CDR3 nucleotide sequence: TGTGCCAGCAGTGGGCTGGGACTAAACTACGAGCAGTACTTC.

This clone was observed a few times. This chain joins TRBV27 and TRBJ2-2; TRBD2 matches at 8 bases. The CDR3 is 15 residues long. Germline CDR1 and CDR2: MNHEY and SMNVEV (reference sequence). With V trimmed by 1 base and J by 4 bases, 2 bases remained unmatched. CDR3 sequence (DNA): TGTGCCAGCAGTTTATACGCGGGAGGCACCGGGGAGCTGTTTTTT. Translating gives CASSLYAGGTGELFF.

On this clone itself: The missing conserved phenylalanine or tryptophan at the end of this CDR3 makes a read error likely. The rearrangement links TRBV19 to TRBJ2-4, with no clear D. V was cut by 6 bases and J by 0 bases, with 12 bases left in between. The CDR3 contains 15 residues. The germline gives CDR1 LNHDA, CDR2 SQIVND (reference sequence). CDR3 bases: TGTGCCAGTAGCGAACTGCTTGTAGCCAAAAACATTCAGTACTAC. As protein: CASSELLVAKNIQYY.

This clone was counted a few times. The chain employs TRBV19 and TRBJ2-7, with D tentatively TRBD1 or TRBD2 (5 bases each). There are 14 residues in the CDR3. In germline, CDR1 is LNHDA, CDR2 SQIVND (reference sequence). This CDR3 is CATTPGPSSYEQYF. The CDR3 DNA reads TGTGCTACAACACCGGGGCCCAGTTCCTACGAGCAGTACTTC.

This clone was detected only a few times. The rearrangement links TRBV6-1 to TRBJ2-1; TRBD2 matches at 8 bases. V gave up 6 bases and J gave up 9 bases; unmatched junction bases: 13. This CDR3 is built from 15 residues. The germline V gene encodes CDR1 MNHNS and CDR2 SASEGT. CDR3: CASRAGTRIGGEQFF. The CDR3 DNA is TGTGCCAGCAGGGCCGGGACTAGGATTGGGGGTGAGCAGTTCTTC.

V and J are TRBV20-1 and TRBJ2-5, with D tentatively TRBD2 (6 bases). Germline V gene lookup returns CDR1 DFQATT and CDR2 SNEGSKA (reference sequence). The CDR3 loop spans 14 amino acids. V lost 3 bases to trimming and J lost 4 bases, with 15 bases between them. CDR3: CSASMRRGGETQYF. The CDR3 DNA is TGCAGTGCTAGTATGAGGCGGGGCGGAGAGACCCAGTACTTC.

The chain has TRBV5-1 and TRBJ1-1; D is possibly TRBD1 (5 bases). Between the trimmed V and J ends, which lost 1 base and 3 bases, there was a span of 10 bases. Germline CDR1 reads SGHRS; CDR2 reads YFSETQ. The CDR3 spans 14 residues. Written as DNA, the CDR3 is TGCGCCAGCAGCTTGAAGGGGTTTGACACTGAAGCTTTCTTT. It yields the protein CASSLKGFDTEAFF.

This rearrangement joins TRBV5-1 to TRBJ2-7; D is ambiguous. V was shortened by 0 bases and J by 3 bases, with 10 bases between the two germline ends. The length of the CDR3 is 14 residues. Germline-derived CDR1 and CDR2 are SGHRS and YFSETQ. CDR3 bases: TGCGCCAGCAGCTTGGGCCTAGAAAGCTACGAGCAGTACTTC. Encoded protein: CASSLGLESYEQYF. Variable domain in full (rest from reference TRBV5-1 and TRBJ2-7): KAGVTQTPRYLIKTRGQQVTLSCSPISGHRSVSWYQQTPGQGLQFLFEYFSETQRNKGNFPGRFSGRQFSNSRSEMNVSTLELGDSALYLCASSLGLESYEQYFGPGTRLTVT.

The table lists this clone with a few counts. The chain recombines TRBV5-1 with TRBJ2-3; 11 bases agree with TRBD1. The ends lost 2 bases at V and 3 bases at J; junction bases unmatched: 5. CDR1 is SGHRS and CDR2 is YFSETQ in the germline V gene. The CDR3 loop spans 16 amino acids. In DNA, the CDR3 is TGCGCCAGCAGCTTAAGGACAGGGGGCCTTACAGATACGCAGTATTTT. It encodes CASSLRTGGLTDTQYF.

This clone was seen only a few times. The V gene is TRBV11-2, the J gene TRBJ1-1; D might be TRBD1 (6 bases). Trimming left V 5 bases short and J 0 bases short, with 16 bases between. This CDR3 contains 16 residues. Germline V gene data show CDR1 as SGHAT and CDR2 as FQNNGV. This CDR3 is CASSPQGRTVNTEAFF. The CDR3 coding sequence is TGTGCCAGCAGCCCACAAGGCAGGACAGTGAACACTGAAGCTTTCTTT.

The chain links TRBV10-3 to TRBJ1-1, with D unclear. V dropped 3 bases and J dropped 1 base, with 6 bases sitting between them. Germline V gene data show CDR1 as ENHRY and CDR2 as SYGVKD. CDR3 size: 13 residues. CDR3 DNA sequence: TGTGCCATCAGTGATGGTGGGAACACTGAAGCTTTCTTT. Its translation is CAISDGGNTEAFF.

The CDR3 protein is CASSLAPSSARTDTQYF. The CDR3 DNA sequence: TGTGCCAGCAGCTTAGCGCCGTCCTCTGCGCGCACAGATACGCAGTATTTT. This chain links TRBV11-1 with TRBJ2-3; D remains ambiguous. The CDR3 loop spans 17 amino acids. V was clipped by 0 bases and J by 1 base, with 14 bases between them. Germline CDR1 is SGHAT and CDR2 is FQDESV (reference sequence).

This clone has just a few counts. J is TRBJ1-6 and V is TRBV19; TRBD1 matches at 7 bases. Germline trimming cut 7 bases from V and 4 bases from J; bases unmatched to any gene: 4. CDR1 is LNHDA and CDR2 is SQIVND in the germline V gene (reference sequence). CDR3 size: 14 residues. CDR3 in amino acids: CASTPGQYNSPLHF. In DNA, the CDR3 is TGTGCCAGTACCCCGGGACAGTATAATTCACCCCTCCACTTT.

This chain links TRBV19 with TRBJ2-5, with TRBD1 matching 10 bases. Germline V gives CDR1 LNHDA, CDR2 SQIVND (reference sequence). CDR3 length: 15 amino acids. Germline trimming cut 5 bases from V and 5 bases from J; bases unmatched to any gene: 8. CDR3 sequence: CASSQLPGQGETQYF. The DNA of the CDR3 is TGTGCCAGTAGTCAATTGCCGGGACAGGGGGAGACCCAGTACTTC.

This clone was counted only a few times. In nucleotides, the CDR3 is TGTGCCAGCAGGGACCCGGGCCCCTACGAGCAGTACTTC. Its translation is CASRDPGPYEQYF. The genes are TRBV28 and TRBJ2-7; D gene unclear. The germline V and J ends were trimmed by 6 bases and 2 bases, with 11 bases remaining between them. The CDR3 spans 13 residues. Germline CDR1 reads MDHEN; CDR2 reads SYDVKM.

This clone was counted only a few times. This chain links TRBV6-1 with TRBJ1-3, with unresolved D. The CDR3 is made up of 15 amino acids. V was clipped by 3 bases and J by 0 bases, with 9 bases between them. CDR1 is MNHNS, CDR2 SASEGT, per germline. CDR3 sequence: CASSESEPSGNTIYF. The CDR3, as DNA: TGTGCCAGCAGTGAGTCAGAACCCTCTGGAAACACCATATATTTT.

V usage is TRBV24-1 and J usage is TRBJ1-3, with D unclear. CDR3 length: 18 amino acids. Trimming removed 3 bases from V and 0 bases from J, with 17 bases in between. CDR1 is KGHDR and CDR2 is SFDVKD in the germline V gene. Here the CDR3 reads CATSDDHRDPNSGNTIYF. The CDR3, as DNA: TGTGCCACCAGTGATGACCACCGAGATCCGAACTCTGGAAACACCATATATTTT.

This clone ranks as medium-sized. This rearrangement joins TRBV25-1 to TRBJ2-2; 10 bases match TRBD1. The CDR3 runs 15 residues. Germline V gene lookup returns CDR1 MGHDK and CDR2 SYGVNS. The J segment lost 7 bases and the V segment lost 2 bases, leaving 4 bases of the junction unmatched. The CDR3 DNA reads TGTGCCAGCAGTGAACGACAGGGGGCGGGCGGGGAGCTGTTTTTT. As protein: CASSERQGAGGELFF.

This clone was seen once. The chain combines TRBV27 with TRBJ2-7; 8 nucleotides agree with TRBD1. CDR1 is MNHEY, CDR2 SMNVEV, per germline (reference sequence). The CDR3 has 15 amino acids. The V and J ends lost 3 bases and 5 bases, in that order; junction bases with no gene match: 9. The CDR3 loop is CASSFAPGQVNEQYF. The CDR3 nucleotides read TGTGCCAGCAGTTTCGCACCGGGACAGGTTAACGAGCAGTACTTC.

The chain is built from TRBV18 and TRBJ1-1; D remains ambiguous. Trimming took 6 bases from V and 1 from J, leaving 6 bases between them. The CDR3 sequence is 12 residues long. The germline gives CDR1 KGHSH, CDR2 LQKENI. In DNA, the CDR3 is TGTGCCAGCTCGCATGGGAACACTGAAGCTTTCTTT. Translation: CASSHGNTEAFF.

V is TRBV5-1 and J is TRBJ1-1; weak D call: TRBD1 (5 bases). The CDR3 runs to 17 residues. Germline loops: CDR1 SGHRS, CDR2 YFSETQ. Trimming removed 5 bases at V and 4 bases at J, with 24 bases between. The CDR3 nucleotides are TGCGCCAGCAGGAGGAGTGGAGGGGATGTTTTTCGCACTGAAGCTTTCTTT. It yields the protein CASRRSGGDVFRTEAFF. The full variable domain, completed using reference TRBV5-1 and TRBJ1-1, is KAGVTQTPRYLIKTRGQQVTLSCSPISGHRSVSWYQQTPGQGLQFLFEYFSETQRNKGNFPGRFSGRQFSNSRSEMNVSTLELGDSALYLCASRRSGGDVFRTEAFFGQGTRLTVV.

This chain connects TRBV6-2 or TRBV6-3 to TRBJ2-3, with D possibly being TRBD1 (6 bases). CDR3 length equals 17 residues. Trimming took off 5 bases at V and 5 bases at J, with 23 bases between the two ends. CDR1 is MNHEY, CDR2 SVGEGT, per germline. CDR3 residues: CASSPRAGTLTGDTQYF. The CDR3 bases are TGTGCCAGCAGTCCAAGGGCCGGGACACTTACGGGAGATACGCAGTATTTT.

This chain joins TRBV18 and TRBJ2-1; a weak D match, TRBD2 (5 bases). The V gene lost 2 bases and the J gene lost 7 bases, with 21 bases spanning the gap. This CDR3 region has 17 residues. Germline V gene data show CDR1 as KGHSH and CDR2 as LQKENI. CDR3 in DNA: TGTGCCAGCTCACCAAACACGGCTAGCCTTGGTCGGAATGAGCAGTTCTTC. Its protein product is CASSPNTASLGRNEQFF.

Ten or more counts support this clone. In the same sample, other DNA sequences code for this CDR3. The V call is TRBV6-1, the J call TRBJ2-2; 9 nucleotides line up with TRBD2. The CDR3 consists of 14 residues. The V and J ends lost 7 bases and 7 bases, in that order; junction bases with no gene match: 7. Germline loops: CDR1 MNHNS, CDR2 SASEGT. CDR3 region: CASKVAGEVGELFF. The CDR3 nucleotides are TGTGCCAGCAAGGTAGCGGGGGAAGTCGGGGAGCTGTTTTTT.